This T cell receptor beta chain was found in a study of cytomegalovirus exposure and HLA in healthy donors (dated by TCRdb to the late 2010s). Some background on the complete study: According to a later analysis, the 120 validation repertoires were produced on the same platform as the roughly 600 repertoires of the first cohort. The aim of the study was to test whether cataloging public T cell receptors could identify signatures of past pathogen exposure. A separate validation cohort of over 95 different subjects was used in addition to the approximately 700-subject first cohort. High-throughput TCR immunosequencing, statistical association of individual TCRs with disease status, and machine learning were combined to predict cytomegalovirus infection status. The investigation overall reported the following: Three of the identified cytomegalovirus-associated TCR beta chains were confirmed in vitro to be specific for cytomegalovirus antigens. The authors suggested that the approach could potentially be extended to other disease states and immunological phenotypes. The validation cohort had no HLA typing available for a later analysis, so co-occurrence within that cohort was assessed over all 130 or so repertoires. The study gave a list of some 150 TCR beta chains associated with cytomegalovirus. Across donors, most TCR sequences were observed very rarely, whereas some public TCRs were present in many individuals. In a later analysis, TCRs clustered in the first cohort were found to also tend to co-occur in the approximately 120 validation repertoires, with 85% to 95% of cluster scores above 0. The classifier was reported to diagnose cytomegalovirus status with high specificity and sensitivity in both the original cohort and the validation cohort.

V and J are trimmed by 4 bases and 3 bases, and the gene matches miss 12 bases of the junction. The CDR3 holds 16 amino acids from the cysteine to the phenylalanine. Solely the CDR3 DNA is kept, with 48 bases framed from the first base. CDR1 and CDR2, per the germline V gene, are SQVTM and ANQGSEA. Library method: the immunoSEQ multiplex PCR assay. In the original analysis: A statistical classification framework was developed to diagnose cytomegalovirus status using the catalog of TCR beta chain sequences. Imported from immuneACCESS, the table was reduced by TCRdb to in-frame sequences with V and J called. These copies leave out some clones; in studies compared against another copy, an unresolved V gene accounts for under half, and the cause of the remainder is not known. That table supplies the V and J calls and clone size; D and trimming were determined from the DNA. The sample table shows 55,000 to 70,000 clones, and roughly 92% are seen once. Approximately 5.3% of the sample is in the top ten clones.

Donors formed part of the validation cohort, which comprised over a hundred subjects and was distinct from the first cohort of some 700 subjects. A single count supports this clone. The target of this receptor is not known. Qualities for individual bases were not recorded, and no much larger clone is one base off. The chain links TRBV29-1 with TRBJ2-7; 10 junctional bases match TRBD1. The material sequenced was PBMCs. This sequence was found in a young man in good health and CMV-seropositive. The CDR3 reads as follows: CSVGGRGQGRLYEQYF. The nucleotide sequence is given as TGCAGCGTTGGAGGCAGGGGACAGGGGCGACTCTACGAGCAGTACTTC.